The sequence of this T cell receptor beta chain was determined in a study of blood T cell repertoires in COVID-19. Study background: Samples taken during acute and convalescent COVID-19 were collected in the United States, Italy and Spain. PBMCs, B-cell-depleted T cells, or T cells provided the cDNA or gDNA that made up the material.

In the source study's methods: Reference gene primer amplification gave nucleated cell count estimates. Here immunoSEQ multiplex PCR was the method, and the copy in TCRdb shows in-frame clones only, minus some. V and J calls and clone size follow that table, whereas D and trimming were derived from the DNA. The profile covers under 250,000 clones, with 80% to 95% appearing a single time and around 0.84% taken by the ten largest. Those enrolled in Seattle joined during active infection and were followed longitudinally afterward. This clonotype was sampled from a man in his 60s with COVID-19, enrolled during active disease. Sequencing was carried out using peripheral blood.

The CDR3 DNA is TGTGCCAGCAGCCTAGGAGGGACAGGTGCCACCGGGGAGCTGTTTTTT. It is translated as CASSLGGTGATGELFF. This rearrangement joins TRBV7-3 to TRBJ2-2; 8 bases line up with TRBD1. The V gene end was trimmed by 5 bases and the J gene end by 4 bases; junction bases not matched to a gene: 9. Germline-derived CDR1 and CDR2 are SGHTA and FQGTGA. The CDR3 sequence is 16 residues long.